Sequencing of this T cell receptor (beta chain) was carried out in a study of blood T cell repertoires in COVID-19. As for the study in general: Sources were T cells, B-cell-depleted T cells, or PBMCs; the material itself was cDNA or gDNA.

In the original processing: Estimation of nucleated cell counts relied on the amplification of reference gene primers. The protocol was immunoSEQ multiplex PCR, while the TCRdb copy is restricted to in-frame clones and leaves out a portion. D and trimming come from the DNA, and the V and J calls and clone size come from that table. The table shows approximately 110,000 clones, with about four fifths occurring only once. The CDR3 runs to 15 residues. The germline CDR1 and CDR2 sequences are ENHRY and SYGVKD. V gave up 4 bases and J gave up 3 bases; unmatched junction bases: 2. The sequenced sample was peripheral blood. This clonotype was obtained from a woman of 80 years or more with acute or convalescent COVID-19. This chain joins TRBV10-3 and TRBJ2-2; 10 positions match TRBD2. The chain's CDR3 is CAISGTSGYTGELFF. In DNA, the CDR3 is TGTGCCATCAGTGGGACTAGCGGTTACACCGGGGAGCTGTTTTTT.